This T cell receptor beta chain was obtained from a study of metastatic and nonmetastatic thyroid tumors. As for the study in general: Repertoires were compared across blood and tumor or nodule tissue from malignant and benign thyroid patients.

The ends lost 6 bases at V and 2 bases at J; junction bases unmatched: 2. This CDR3 region has 14 residues. Germline CDR1 reads MNHEY; CDR2 reads SVGEGT. Each patient came to thyroid surgery without any prior treatment (of any kind). Using MiXCR, TCRdb reanalyzed the PCR reads. The sample contains 20,000 or so clones, roughly 23% of which appear only once. The sample comprised blood. The V and J genes are TRBV6-2 or TRBV6-3 and TRBJ2-7, with 12 positions matching TRBD1. The clonotype comes from a male donor with papillary thyroid cancer or a benign thyroid nodule (not recorded which). Some clones in this sample may be carry-over from other donors' samples. For the CDR3, the DNA is TGTGCCAGCAGGGGGACAGGGGGCACCTACGAGCAGTACTTC. Protein sequence: CASRGTGGTYEQYF.